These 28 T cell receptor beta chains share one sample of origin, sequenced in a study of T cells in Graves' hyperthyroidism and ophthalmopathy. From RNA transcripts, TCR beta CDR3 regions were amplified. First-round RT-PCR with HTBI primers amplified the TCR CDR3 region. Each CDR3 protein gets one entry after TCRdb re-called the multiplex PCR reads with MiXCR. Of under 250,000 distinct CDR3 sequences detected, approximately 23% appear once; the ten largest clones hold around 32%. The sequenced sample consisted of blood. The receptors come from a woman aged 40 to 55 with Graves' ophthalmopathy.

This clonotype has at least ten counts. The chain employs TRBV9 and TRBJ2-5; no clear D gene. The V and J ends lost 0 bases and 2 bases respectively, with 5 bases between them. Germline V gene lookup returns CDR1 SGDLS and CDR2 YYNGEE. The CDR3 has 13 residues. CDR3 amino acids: CASSVGRQETQYF. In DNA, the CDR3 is TGTGCCAGCAGCGTAGGACGACAAGAGACCCAGTACTTC.

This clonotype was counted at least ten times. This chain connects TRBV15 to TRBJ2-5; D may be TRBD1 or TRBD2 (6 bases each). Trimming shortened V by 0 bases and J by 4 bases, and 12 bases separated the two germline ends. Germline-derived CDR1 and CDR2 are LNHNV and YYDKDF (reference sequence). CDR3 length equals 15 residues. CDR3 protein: CATSREVRGLETQYF. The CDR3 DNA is TGTGCCACCAGCAGAGAAGTACGGGGGCTAGAGACCCAGTACTTC.

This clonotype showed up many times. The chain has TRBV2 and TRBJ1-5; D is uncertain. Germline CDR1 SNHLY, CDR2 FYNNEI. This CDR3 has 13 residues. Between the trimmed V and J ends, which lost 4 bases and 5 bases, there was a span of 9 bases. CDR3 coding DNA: TGTGCCAGCAGTGTAGACGTTGATCAGCCCCAGCATTTT. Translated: CASSVDVDQPQHF.

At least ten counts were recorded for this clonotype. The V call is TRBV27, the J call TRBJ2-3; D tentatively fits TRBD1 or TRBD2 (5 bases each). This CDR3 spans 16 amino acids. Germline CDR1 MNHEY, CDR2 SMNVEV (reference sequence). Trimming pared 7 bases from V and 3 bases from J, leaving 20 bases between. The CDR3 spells CASNQGDLGWTDTQYF. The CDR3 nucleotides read TGTGCCAGCAACCAAGGGGACCTCGGGTGGACAGATACGCAGTATTTT.

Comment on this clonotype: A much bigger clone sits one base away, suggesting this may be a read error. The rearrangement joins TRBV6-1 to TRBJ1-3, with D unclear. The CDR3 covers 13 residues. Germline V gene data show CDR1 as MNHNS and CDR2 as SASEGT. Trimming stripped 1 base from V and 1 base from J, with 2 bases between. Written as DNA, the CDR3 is TGTGCCAGCAGTGAAGTATCTGGAAACACCATATATTTT. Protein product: CASSEVSGNTIYF.

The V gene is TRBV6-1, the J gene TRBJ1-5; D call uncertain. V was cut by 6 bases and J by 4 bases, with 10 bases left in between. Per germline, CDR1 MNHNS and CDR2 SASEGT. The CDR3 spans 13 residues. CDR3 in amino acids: CASRERPNQPQHF. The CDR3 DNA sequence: TGTGCCAGCAGAGAGAGACCGAATCAGCCCCAGCATTTT.

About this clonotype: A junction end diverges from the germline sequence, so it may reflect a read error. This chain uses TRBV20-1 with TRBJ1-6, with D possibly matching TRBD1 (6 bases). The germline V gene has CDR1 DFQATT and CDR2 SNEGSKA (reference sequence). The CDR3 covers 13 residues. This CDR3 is CSTATRGGSTLHF. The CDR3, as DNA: TGCAGTACTGCGACCAGGGGAGGTTCAACCCTCCACTTT.

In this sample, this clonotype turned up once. Here the CDR3 reads CASSASGGGYTF. DNA of the CDR3: TGTGCCAGCAGTGCAAGCGGGGGAGGCTACACCTTC. V usage is TRBV6-1 and J usage is TRBJ1-2; tentative D call: TRBD1 (5 bases). Germline CDR1 is MNHNS and CDR2 is SASEGT. This CDR3 is 12 amino acids long. The V end was cut by 4 bases, the J end by 8 bases, with 11 bases between.

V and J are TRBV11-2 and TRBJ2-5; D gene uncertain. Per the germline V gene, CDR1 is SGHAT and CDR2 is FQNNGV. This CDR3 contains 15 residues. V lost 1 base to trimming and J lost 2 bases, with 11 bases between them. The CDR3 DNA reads TGTGCCAGCAGCTTAGTGCTGGGGTGGCAAGAGACCCAGTACTTC. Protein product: CASSLVLGWQETQYF.

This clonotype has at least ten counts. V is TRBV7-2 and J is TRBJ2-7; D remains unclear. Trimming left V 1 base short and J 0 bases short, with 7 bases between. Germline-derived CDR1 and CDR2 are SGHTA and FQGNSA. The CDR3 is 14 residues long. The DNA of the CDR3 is TGTGCCAGCAGCTTAGATTATACCTCCTACGAGCAGTACTTC. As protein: CASSLDYTSYEQYF.

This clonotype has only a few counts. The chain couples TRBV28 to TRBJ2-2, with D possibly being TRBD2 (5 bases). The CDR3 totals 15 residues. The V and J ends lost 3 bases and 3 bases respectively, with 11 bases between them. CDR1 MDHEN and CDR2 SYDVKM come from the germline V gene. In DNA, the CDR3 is TGTGCCAGCAGTTTTTCTGGGAGTTACACCGGGGAGCTGTTTTTT. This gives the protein CASSFSGSYTGELFF.

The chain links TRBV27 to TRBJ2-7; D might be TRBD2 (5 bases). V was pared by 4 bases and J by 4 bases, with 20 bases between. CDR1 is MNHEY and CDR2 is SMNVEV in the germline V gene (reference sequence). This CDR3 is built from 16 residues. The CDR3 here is CASSSHATLLGYEQYF. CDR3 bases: TGTGCCAGCAGTTCCCACGCCACTCTACTAGGGTACGAGCAGTACTTC.

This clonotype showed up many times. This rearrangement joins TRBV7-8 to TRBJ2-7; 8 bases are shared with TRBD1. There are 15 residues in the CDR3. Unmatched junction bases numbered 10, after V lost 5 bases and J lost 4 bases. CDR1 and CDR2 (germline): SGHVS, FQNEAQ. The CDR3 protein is CASSLRGTGSYEQYF. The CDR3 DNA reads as TGTGCCAGCAGCCTCAGGGGGACAGGCTCATACGAGCAGTACTTC. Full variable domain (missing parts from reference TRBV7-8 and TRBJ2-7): GAGVSQSPRYKVAKRGQDVALRCDPISGHVSLFWYQQALGQGPEFLTYFQNEAQLDKSGLPSDRFFAERPEGSVSTLKIQRTQQEDSAVYLCASSLRGTGSYEQYFGPGTRLTVT.

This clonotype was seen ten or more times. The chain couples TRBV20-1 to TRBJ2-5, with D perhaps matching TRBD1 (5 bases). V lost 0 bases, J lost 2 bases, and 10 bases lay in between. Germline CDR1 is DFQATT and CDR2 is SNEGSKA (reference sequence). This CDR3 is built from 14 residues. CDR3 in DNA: TGCAGTGCTAGAGATAGGGGCAGTCAAGAGACCCAGTACTTC. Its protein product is CSARDRGSQETQYF.

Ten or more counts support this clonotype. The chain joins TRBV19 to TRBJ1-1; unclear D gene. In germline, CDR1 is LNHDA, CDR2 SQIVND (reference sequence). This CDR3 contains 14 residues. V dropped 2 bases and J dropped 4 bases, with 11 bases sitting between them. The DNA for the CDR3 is TGTGCCAGTAGTATAAGTGGGGTATCCACTGAAGCTTTCTTT. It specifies CASSISGVSTEAFF.

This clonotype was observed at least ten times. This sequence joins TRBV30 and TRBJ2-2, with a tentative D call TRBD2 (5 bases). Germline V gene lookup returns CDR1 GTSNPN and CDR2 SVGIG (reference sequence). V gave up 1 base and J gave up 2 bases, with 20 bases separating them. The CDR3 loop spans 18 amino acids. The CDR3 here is CAWSALGRLEGNTGELFF. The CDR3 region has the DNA TGTGCCTGGAGTGCCCTAGGTCGGCTAGAGGGTAACACCGGGGAGCTGTTTTTT.

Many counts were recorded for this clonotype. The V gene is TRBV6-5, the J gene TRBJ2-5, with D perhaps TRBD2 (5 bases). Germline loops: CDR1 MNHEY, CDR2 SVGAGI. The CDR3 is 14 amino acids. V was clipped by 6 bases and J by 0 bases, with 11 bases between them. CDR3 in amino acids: CASSPDLNQETQYF. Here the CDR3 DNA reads TGTGCCAGCAGCCCGGACTTGAACCAAGAGACCCAGTACTTC.

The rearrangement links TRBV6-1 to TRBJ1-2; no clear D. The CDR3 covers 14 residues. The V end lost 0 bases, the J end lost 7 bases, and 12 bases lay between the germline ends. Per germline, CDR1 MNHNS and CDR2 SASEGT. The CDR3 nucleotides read TGTGCCAGCAGTGAAGCAGTCCAATCCGGTGGCTACACCTTC. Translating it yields CASSEAVQSGGYTF.

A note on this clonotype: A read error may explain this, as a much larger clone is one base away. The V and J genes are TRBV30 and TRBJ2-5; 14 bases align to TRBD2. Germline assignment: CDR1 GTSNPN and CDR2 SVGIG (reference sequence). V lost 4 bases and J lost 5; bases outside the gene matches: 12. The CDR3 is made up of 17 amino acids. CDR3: CAWTPTSGGADGETQYF. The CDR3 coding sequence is TGTGCCTGGACGCCGACTAGCGGGGGGGCTGACGGGGAGACCCAGTACTTC. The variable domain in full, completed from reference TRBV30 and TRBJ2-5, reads SQTIHQWPATLVQPVGSPLSLECTVEGTSNPNLYWYRQAAGRGLQLLFYSVGIGQISSEVPQNLSASRPQDRQFILSSKKLLLSDSGFYLCAWTPTSGGADGETQYFGPGTRLLVL.

Written as DNA, the CDR3 is TGTGCCAGCAGTTTGATGGCCCTGGGGACTGAAGCTTTCTTT. Amino acids: CASSLMALGTEAFF. J is TRBJ1-1 and V is TRBV12-3 or TRBV12-4; no clear D. Between the trimmed V and J ends, which lost 3 bases and 5 bases, there was a span of 13 bases. There are 14 residues in the CDR3.

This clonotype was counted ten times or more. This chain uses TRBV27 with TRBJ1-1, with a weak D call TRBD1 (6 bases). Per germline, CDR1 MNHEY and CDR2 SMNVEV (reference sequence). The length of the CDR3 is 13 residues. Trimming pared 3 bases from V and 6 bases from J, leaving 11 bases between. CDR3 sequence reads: CASSFAGAAEAFF. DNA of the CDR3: TGTGCCAGCAGTTTTGCGGGGGCGGCTGAAGCTTTCTTT.

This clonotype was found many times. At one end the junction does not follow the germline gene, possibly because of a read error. CDR3 amino acids: CASRLLENYSYTF. CDR3 in DNA: TGTGCCAGCCGCCTTTTAGAAAACTATAGCTACACCTTC. This chain links TRBV2 with TRBJ1-2; D not certain. The CDR3 totals 13 residues. The germline V gene has CDR1 SNHLY and CDR2 FYNNEI.

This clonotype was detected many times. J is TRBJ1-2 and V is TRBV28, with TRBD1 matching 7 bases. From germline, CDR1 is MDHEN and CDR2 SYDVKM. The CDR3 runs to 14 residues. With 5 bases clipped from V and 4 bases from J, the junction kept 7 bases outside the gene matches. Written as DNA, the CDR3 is TGTGCCAGCAGTCGTCCAGGGGGAAGCTATGGCTACACCTTC. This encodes CASSRPGGSYGYTF.

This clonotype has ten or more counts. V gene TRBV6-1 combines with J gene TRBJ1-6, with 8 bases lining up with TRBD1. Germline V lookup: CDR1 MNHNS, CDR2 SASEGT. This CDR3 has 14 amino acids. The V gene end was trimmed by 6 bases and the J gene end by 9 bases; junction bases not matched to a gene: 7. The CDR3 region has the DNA TGTGCCAGCAGGTGGGACAGGAGGACTTCACCCCTCCACTTT. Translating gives CASRWDRRTSPLHF.

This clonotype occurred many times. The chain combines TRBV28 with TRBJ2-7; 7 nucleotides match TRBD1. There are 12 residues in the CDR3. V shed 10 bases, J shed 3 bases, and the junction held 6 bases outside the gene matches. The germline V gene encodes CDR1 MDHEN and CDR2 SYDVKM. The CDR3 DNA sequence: TGTGCCACGTCGACAGGGAGCTACGAGCAGTACTTC. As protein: CATSTGSYEQYF.

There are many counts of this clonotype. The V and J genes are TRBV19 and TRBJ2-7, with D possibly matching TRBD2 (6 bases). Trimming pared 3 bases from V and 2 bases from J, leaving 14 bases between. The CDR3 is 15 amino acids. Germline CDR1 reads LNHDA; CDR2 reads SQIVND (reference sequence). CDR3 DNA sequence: TGTGCCAGTAGTATTGCAAGCGGACTAACCTACGAGCAGTACTTC. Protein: CASSIASGLTYEQYF.

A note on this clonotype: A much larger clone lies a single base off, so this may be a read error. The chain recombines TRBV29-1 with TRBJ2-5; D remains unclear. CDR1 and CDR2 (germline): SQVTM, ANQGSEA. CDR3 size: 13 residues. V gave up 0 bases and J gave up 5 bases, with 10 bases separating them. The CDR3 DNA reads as TGCAGCGTTGAAGATACCTTGGGGGAGACCCAGTACTTC. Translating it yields CSVEDTLGETQYF. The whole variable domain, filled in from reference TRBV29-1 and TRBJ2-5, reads SAVISQKPSRDICQRGTSLTIQCQVDSQVTMMFWYRQQPGQSLTLIATANQGSEATYESGFVIDKFPISRPNLTFSTLTVSNMSPEDSSIYLCSVEDTLGETQYFGPGTRLLVL.

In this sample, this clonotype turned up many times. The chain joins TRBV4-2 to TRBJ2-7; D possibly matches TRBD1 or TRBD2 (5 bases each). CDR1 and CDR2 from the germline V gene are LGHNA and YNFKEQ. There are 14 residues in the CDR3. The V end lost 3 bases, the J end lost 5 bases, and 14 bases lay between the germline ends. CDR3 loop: CASSHPSGSDEQYF. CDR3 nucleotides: TGTGCCAGCAGCCACCCGTCAGGGAGTGACGAGCAGTACTTC.